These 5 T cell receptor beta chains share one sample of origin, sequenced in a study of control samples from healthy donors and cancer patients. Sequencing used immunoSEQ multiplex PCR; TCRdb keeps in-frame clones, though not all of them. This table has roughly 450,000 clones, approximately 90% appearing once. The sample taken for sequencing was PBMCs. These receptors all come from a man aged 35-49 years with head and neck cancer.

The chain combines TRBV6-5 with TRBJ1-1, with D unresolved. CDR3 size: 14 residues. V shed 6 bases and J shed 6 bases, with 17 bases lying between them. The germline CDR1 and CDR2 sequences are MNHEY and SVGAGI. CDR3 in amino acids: CASRRAGHKAEAFF. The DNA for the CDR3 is TGTGCCAGCAGGCGAGCGGGCCACAAGGCTGAAGCTTTCTTT.

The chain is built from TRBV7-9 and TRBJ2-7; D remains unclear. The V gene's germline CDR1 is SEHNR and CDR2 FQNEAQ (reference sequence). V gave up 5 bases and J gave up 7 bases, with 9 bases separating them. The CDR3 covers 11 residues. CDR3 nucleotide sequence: TGTGCCAGCAGCAAGACTGAGGAGCAGTACTTC. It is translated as CASSKTEEQYF.

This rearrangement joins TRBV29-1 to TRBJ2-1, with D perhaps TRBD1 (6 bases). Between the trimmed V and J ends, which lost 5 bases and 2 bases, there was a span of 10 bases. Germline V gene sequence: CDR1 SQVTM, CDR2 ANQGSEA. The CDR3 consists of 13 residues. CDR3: CSVLTGTYNEQFF. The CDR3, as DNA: TGCAGCGTTCTAACAGGGACCTACAATGAGCAGTTCTTC.

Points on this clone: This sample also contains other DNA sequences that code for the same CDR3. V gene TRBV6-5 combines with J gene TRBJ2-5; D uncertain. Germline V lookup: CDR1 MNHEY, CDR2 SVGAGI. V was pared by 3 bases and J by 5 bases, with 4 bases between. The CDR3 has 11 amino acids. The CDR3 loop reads CASSYGETQYF. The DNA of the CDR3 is TGTGCCAGCAGTTATGGTGAGACCCAGTACTTC.

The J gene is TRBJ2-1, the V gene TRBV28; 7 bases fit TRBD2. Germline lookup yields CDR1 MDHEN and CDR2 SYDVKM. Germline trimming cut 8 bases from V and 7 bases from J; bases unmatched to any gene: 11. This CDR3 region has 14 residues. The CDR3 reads CASAVAGPGNEQFF. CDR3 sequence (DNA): TGTGCCAGCGCCGTAGCGGGTCCAGGTAATGAGCAGTTCTTC.